A single sample gave rise to the 32 T cell receptor beta chains below, sequenced in a study of shared clonotypes between healthy human individuals. Using immunoSEQ multiplex PCR, the repertoire was profiled, and TCRdb retains in-frame clones only, with some absent. The table has 2.5 million or so clones, 85% to 95% seen once. The sample comprised naive CD4+ T cells sorted from blood. The subset is: CD45RA+ positively selected. These receptors all come from a man aged 18 to 29 in good health.

The chain carries TRBV18 and TRBJ2-2; D gene ambiguous. CDR3 length: 16 amino acids. The V end was cut by 2 bases, the J end by 1 base, with 11 bases between. Germline V gene sequence: CDR1 KGHSH, CDR2 LQKENI. In nucleotides, the CDR3 is TGTGCCAGCTCACCATCTTTGAAGAAGAACACCGGGGAGCTGTTTTTT. This gives the protein CASSPSLKKNTGELFF.

J is TRBJ1-4 and V is TRBV6-6; D not certain. CDR1 and CDR2 (germline): MNHNY, SVGAGI (reference sequence). Trimming removed 5 bases at V and 8 bases at J, with 9 bases between. The CDR3 covers 12 residues. CDR3 region: CASSPAGEKLFF. CDR3 coding DNA: TGTGCCAGCAGTCCCGCCGGGGAAAAACTGTTTTTT.

The V and J genes are TRBV2 and TRBJ1-6, with TRBD1 identical over 10 bases. This CDR3 is 13 amino acids long. V shed 9 bases and J 10 bases; nucleotides not matched to a gene: 6. In germline, CDR1 is SNHLY, CDR2 FYNNEI. CDR3 in DNA: TGTGCCAGTAGGACAGGGGGAAAATCACCCCTCCACTTT. It yields the protein CASRTGGKSPLHF.

The chain joins TRBV4-3 to TRBJ1-1; 9 bases map to TRBD1. J lost 6 bases, V lost 3 bases, and 8 bases had no gene match. The CDR3 contains 15 residues. Per the germline V gene, CDR1 is LGHNA and CDR2 is YSLEER. The CDR3 DNA is TGCGCCAGCAGCCAGAGGGACAGGGCCGTCTCTGAAGCTTTCTTT. This sequence encodes CASSQRDRAVSEAFF.

The J gene is TRBJ1-1, the V gene TRBV5-1; weak D call: TRBD1 (5 bases). V gave up 2 bases and J gave up 4 bases, with 9 bases separating them. Germline CDR1 reads SGHRS; CDR2 reads YFSETQ. The CDR3 loop spans 13 amino acids. CDR3: CASSFSGFTEAFF. CDR3 nucleotide sequence: TGCGCCAGCAGCTTTTCAGGGTTCACTGAAGCTTTCTTT.

For this clone: Other DNA sequences of this sample code for an identical CDR3. The genes are TRBV5-1 and TRBJ2-5, with 9 bases matching TRBD1. This CDR3 has 13 residues. Germline V CDR1 and CDR2: SGHRS, YFSETQ. With V trimmed by 3 bases and J by 5 bases, 2 bases remained unmatched. This chain's CDR3 is CASSSGQGETQYF. The CDR3, as DNA: TGCGCCAGCAGCTCGGGACAGGGCGAGACCCAGTACTTC.

J is TRBJ2-3 and V is TRBV5-1, with 8 bases that match TRBD2. The V and J ends lost 0 bases and 2 bases, in that order; junction bases with no gene match: 5. Germline CDR1 is SGHRS and CDR2 is YFSETQ. CDR3 length equals 16 residues. The CDR3: CASSLVVAGNTDTQYF. The CDR3 DNA sequence: TGCGCCAGCAGCTTGGTGGTAGCGGGAAACACAGATACGCAGTATTTT.

Here the CDR3 DNA reads TGTGCCAGCAGTTATTGGGGAGGGACTGAAGCTTTCTTT. The encoded protein is CASSYWGGTEAFF. The rearrangement links TRBV27 to TRBJ1-1; D call uncertain. Between the trimmed V and J ends, which lost 4 bases and 5 bases, there was a span of 11 bases. The CDR3 loop spans 13 amino acids. CDR1 and CDR2 (germline): MNHEY, SMNVEV (reference sequence).

The chain combines TRBV5-5 with TRBJ1-1; the match to TRBD1 covers 7 bases. Looked up from germline, CDR1 is SGHKS and CDR2 is YYEKEE (reference sequence). The CDR3 totals 18 residues. The J segment lost 0 bases and the V segment lost 4 bases, leaving 15 bases of the junction unmatched. The CDR3 DNA is TGTGCCAGCAGCGGGGACAGCCCTTTACTTTGGATGAACACTGAAGCTTTCTTT. Translation gives CASSGDSPLLWMNTEAFF.

CDR3 residues: CASGTLGQGHNTGELFF. The CDR3 region has the DNA TGCGCCAGTGGCACCCTTGGACAGGGGCATAACACCGGGGAGCTGTTTTTT. The V and J genes are TRBV5-1 and TRBJ2-2; 9 bases align to TRBD1. CDR3 length: 17 amino acids. V was clipped by 8 bases and J by 2 bases; unmatched bases: 13. Germline V CDR1 and CDR2: SGHRS, YFSETQ.

The V gene is TRBV9, the J gene TRBJ2-5, with 9 bases matching TRBD1. The V segment lost 4 bases and the J segment 3 bases; nucleotides outside the gene matches: 4. CDR3 length: 14 amino acids. CDR1 and CDR2 from the germline V gene are SGDLS and YYNGEE. CDR3 sequence (DNA): TGTGCCAGCAGCCGCGGGACAGGGAAAGAGACCCAGTACTTC. As protein: CASSRGTGKETQYF.

This chain connects TRBV28 to TRBJ2-3; 10 bases fit TRBD1. V gave up 7 bases and J gave up 2 bases; unmatched junction bases: 6. This CDR3 contains 15 residues. The germline gives CDR1 MDHEN, CDR2 SYDVKM. CDR3 region: CASTPTGGITDTQYF. CDR3 DNA sequence: TGTGCCAGCACCCCGACAGGGGGCATCACAGATACGCAGTATTTT.

The CDR3 region is CASSARSGTGAKNIQYF. The DNA of the CDR3 is TGTGCCAGCAGTGCACGATCGGGAACGGGAGCCAAAAACATTCAGTACTTC. The rearrangement links TRBV6-1 to TRBJ2-4; D is possibly TRBD2 (5 bases). The CDR3 covers 17 residues. CDR1 is MNHNS and CDR2 is SASEGT in the germline V gene. Trimming took 4 bases from V and 0 from J, leaving 16 bases between them.

J is TRBJ2-5 and V is TRBV5-5; no clear D. From germline, CDR1 is SGHKS and CDR2 YYEKEE (reference sequence). The germline V and J ends were trimmed by 2 bases and 4 bases, with 6 bases remaining between them. The CDR3 sequence is 12 residues long. The CDR3 bases are TGTGCCAGCAGCTTAGTAGGAGAGACCCAGTACTTC. Translated, it gives CASSLVGETQYF.

This sequence joins TRBV5-5 and TRBJ2-3; no clear D gene. The CDR3 runs 13 residues. Germline V gene data show CDR1 as SGHKS and CDR2 as YYEKEE (reference sequence). Trimming left V 4 bases short and J 5 bases short, with 11 bases between. The CDR3: CASSRRVGDTQYF. For the CDR3, the DNA is TGTGCCAGCAGCCGTCGGGTGGGAGATACGCAGTATTTT. Looking up the rest from reference TRBV5-5 and TRBJ2-3 gives the full variable domain: DAGVTQSPTHLIKTRGQQVTLRCSPISGHKSVSWYQQVLGQGPQFIFQYYEKEERGRGNFPDRFSARQFPNYSSELNVNALLLGDSALYLCASSRRVGDTQYFGPGTRLTVL.

The chain is built from TRBV7-9 and TRBJ2-7, with TRBD2 matching over 8 bases. CDR3 length equals 15 residues. J was trimmed by 2 bases and V by 4 bases; bases with no gene match: 7. The germline V gene has CDR1 SEHNR and CDR2 FQNEAQ (reference sequence). The CDR3 region has the DNA TGTGCCAGCAGCTCTCCGGCGGGAGGCGCCTACGAGCAGTACTTC. This gives the protein CASSSPAGGAYEQYF.

This sequence joins TRBV18 and TRBJ1-4; D is undetermined. The CDR3 totals 16 residues. V was trimmed by 3 bases and J by 0 bases, leaving 11 bases between them. Germline assignment: CDR1 KGHSH and CDR2 LQKENI. CDR3 in DNA: TGTGCCAGCTCACCGATGAGCGGCGCAACTAATGAAAAACTGTTTTTT. This sequence encodes CASSPMSGATNEKLFF.

The gene calls are TRBV5-4 and TRBJ2-2; TRBD1 might be the D (6 bases). CDR1 and CDR2 (germline): SGHNT, YYREEE (reference sequence). The length of the CDR3 is 16 residues. V dropped 4 bases and J dropped 1 base, with 14 bases sitting between them. Written as DNA, the CDR3 is TGTGCCAGCAGCCACAAGACAGGATTGAACACCGGGGAGCTGTTTTTT. Translated: CASSHKTGLNTGELFF. The full variable domain, rest sourced from reference TRBV5-4 and TRBJ2-2, is ETGVTQSPTHLIKTRGQQVTLRCSSQSGHNTVSWYQQALGQGPQFIFQYYREEENGRGNFPPRFSGLQFPNYSSELNVNALELDDSALYLCASSHKTGLNTGELFFGEGSRLTVL.

The chain uses TRBV9 and TRBJ2-7, with D perhaps matching TRBD1 or TRBD2 (5 bases each). V was clipped by 4 bases and J by 0 bases, with 17 bases between them. Germline V lookup: CDR1 SGDLS, CDR2 YYNGEE. The CDR3 runs 16 residues. This chain's CDR3 is CASSTRGDTSSYEQYF. CDR3 nucleotide sequence: TGTGCCAGCAGCACGAGGGGAGACACGAGCTCCTACGAGCAGTACTTC.

In this sample, this clone turned up a few times. CDR3 DNA: TGTGCCAGCTCTGAGGGGAACACTGAAGCTTTCTTT. This codes for CASSEGNTEAFF. The chain links TRBV7-9 to TRBJ1-1; unclear D gene. Germline V lookup: CDR1 SEHNR, CDR2 FQNEAQ (reference sequence). This CDR3 has 12 amino acids. V was trimmed by 8 bases and J by 1 base, leaving 8 bases between them.

This chain uses TRBV28 with TRBJ2-7; 10 positions match TRBD1. V lost 5 bases to trimming and J lost 11 bases; unmatched junction nucleotides: 3. Germline lookup yields CDR1 MDHEN and CDR2 SYDVKM. The CDR3 spans 11 residues. CDR3 in amino acids: CASSTGTGEYF. CDR3 bases: TGTGCCAGCAGTACCGGGACAGGGGAGTACTTC. Full variable domain (missing parts from reference TRBV28 and TRBJ2-7): DVKVTQSSRYLVKRTGEKVFLECVQDMDHENMFWYRQDPGLGLRLIYFSYDVKMKEKGDIPEGYSVSREKKERFSLILESASTNQTSMYLCASSTGTGEYFGPGTRLTVT.

The J gene is TRBJ2-7, the V gene TRBV5-1; weak D call: TRBD1 (6 bases). V lost 0 bases, J lost 4 bases, and 14 bases lay in between. The length of the CDR3 is 15 residues. Germline loops: CDR1 SGHRS, CDR2 YFSETQ. The chain's CDR3 is CASSLAGTQPYEQYF. The DNA of the CDR3 is TGCGCCAGCAGCTTGGCAGGGACACAGCCATACGAGCAGTACTTC.

The chain has TRBV7-9 and TRBJ1-3; the D gene is possibly TRBD1 (5 bases). The CDR3 contains 16 residues. With 6 bases removed from V and 4 bases from J, the gap between germline ends came to 19 bases. Per the germline V gene, CDR1 is SEHNR and CDR2 is FQNEAQ (reference sequence). CDR3 sequence: CASRVMGTRGGNTIYF. CDR3 coding DNA: TGTGCCAGCAGGGTTATGGGGACCCGAGGAGGAAACACCATATATTTT. The complete variable domain, with remaining parts taken from reference TRBV7-9 and TRBJ1-3, reads DTGVSQNPRHKITKRGQNVTFRCDPISEHNRLYWYRQTLGQGPEFLTYFQNEAQLEKSRLLSDRFSAERPKGSFSTLEIQRTEQGDSAMYLCASRVMGTRGGNTIYFGEGSWLTVV.

The chain employs TRBV19 and TRBJ2-3; TRBD2 might be the D (6 bases). This CDR3 is built from 15 residues. Trimming left V 3 bases short and J 4 bases short, with 14 bases between. Germline V CDR1 and CDR2: LNHDA, SQIVND (reference sequence). CDR3 amino acids: CASSMMLRGADTQYF. The CDR3 bases are TGTGCCAGTAGTATGATGTTGCGGGGCGCAGATACGCAGTATTTT.

The chain carries TRBV19 and TRBJ1-1; D may be TRBD1 (5 bases). CDR3 length equals 14 residues. Per germline, CDR1 LNHDA and CDR2 SQIVND (reference sequence). Trimming removed 2 bases from V and 4 bases from J, with 11 bases in between. The CDR3 loop reads CASSITRGGTEAFF. The CDR3 nucleotides are TGTGCCAGTAGTATAACGAGGGGCGGCACTGAAGCTTTCTTT.

J is TRBJ2-7 and V is TRBV7-2, with unresolved D. V was pared by 6 bases and J by 4 bases, with 10 bases between. Germline-derived CDR1 and CDR2 are SGHTA and FQGNSA. This CDR3 has 12 amino acids. The CDR3 DNA sequence: TGTGCCAGCAGGGAGAATGATTACGAGCAGTACTTC. Translation: CASRENDYEQYF.

The chain carries TRBV7-9 and TRBJ1-5; D uncertain. Trimming stripped 1 base from V and 11 bases from J, with 12 bases between. Germline-derived CDR1 and CDR2 are SEHNR and FQNEAQ (reference sequence). The CDR3 runs 13 residues. The CDR3 bases are TGTGCCAGCAGCTTAGATACCGTCTCCGCCCAGCATTTT. Translated: CASSLDTVSAQHF.

This chain links TRBV7-9 with TRBJ2-3; 7 bases fit TRBD2. The V and J ends lost 6 bases and 3 bases, in that order; junction bases with no gene match: 3. This CDR3 is built from 13 residues. From germline, CDR1 is SEHNR and CDR2 FQNEAQ (reference sequence). The CDR3 bases are TGTGCCAGCAGGCCGGGAGGTACAGATACGCAGTATTTT. Encoded protein: CASRPGGTDTQYF.

This clone was detected only once. Other DNA sequences of this sample code for an identical CDR3. This chain joins TRBV2 and TRBJ2-2, with TRBD1 matching over 11 bases. The CDR3 loop spans 15 amino acids. With V trimmed by 4 bases and J by 4 bases, 2 bases remained unmatched. Germline CDR1 and CDR2: SNHLY and FYNNEI. The CDR3 loop reads CASSGTGGGTGELFF. The CDR3 coding sequence is TGTGCCAGCAGTGGGACAGGGGGCGGCACCGGGGAGCTGTTTTTT.

The chain links TRBV18 to TRBJ1-3; D gene ambiguous. The germline V gene has CDR1 KGHSH and CDR2 LQKENI. V gave up 3 bases and J gave up 0 bases, with 9 bases separating them. CDR3 length: 15 amino acids. Written as DNA, the CDR3 is TGTGCCAGCTCACCGTTCGTGAGCTCTGGAAACACCATATATTTT. Translated, it gives CASSPFVSSGNTIYF.

Concerning this clone itself: Other nucleotide sequences from this sample produce the same CDR3. V and J are TRBV19 and TRBJ1-2; D is perhaps TRBD1 (5 bases). The germline CDR1 and CDR2 sequences are LNHDA and SQIVND (reference sequence). The CDR3 is 13 amino acids. Trimming cost V 4 bases and J 4 bases, with 10 bases left between them. The DNA of the CDR3 is TGTGCCAGTAGTACGGGGACGGGCTATGGCTACACCTTC. Translation gives CASSTGTGYGYTF.

The chain uses TRBV5-4 and TRBJ1-1; 9 bases line up with TRBD1. CDR1 is SGHNT and CDR2 is YYREEE in the germline V gene (reference sequence). The CDR3 is 16 amino acids. Trimming removed 4 bases from V and 7 bases from J; junction bases left unmatched: 14. The CDR3 is CASSPRTGVAVGEAFF. The CDR3, as DNA: TGTGCCAGCAGCCCTAGGACAGGGGTGGCAGTAGGTGAAGCTTTCTTT.